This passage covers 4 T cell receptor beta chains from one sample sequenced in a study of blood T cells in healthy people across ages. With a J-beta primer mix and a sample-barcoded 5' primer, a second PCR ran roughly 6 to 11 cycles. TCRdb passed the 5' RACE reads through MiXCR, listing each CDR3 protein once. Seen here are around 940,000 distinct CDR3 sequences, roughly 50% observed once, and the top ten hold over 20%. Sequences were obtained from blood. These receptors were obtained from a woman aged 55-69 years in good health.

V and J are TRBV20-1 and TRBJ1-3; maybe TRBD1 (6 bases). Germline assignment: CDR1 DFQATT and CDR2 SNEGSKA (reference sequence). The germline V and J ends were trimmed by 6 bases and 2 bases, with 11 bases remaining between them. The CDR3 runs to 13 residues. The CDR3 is CSALAGAGNTIYF. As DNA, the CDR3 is TGCAGTGCACTCGCAGGGGCTGGAAACACCATATATTTT.

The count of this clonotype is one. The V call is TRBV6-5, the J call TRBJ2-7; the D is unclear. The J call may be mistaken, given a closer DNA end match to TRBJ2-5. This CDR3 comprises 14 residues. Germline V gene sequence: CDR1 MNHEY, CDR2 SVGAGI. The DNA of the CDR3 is TGTGCCAGCAGTTACTCGTATCGAAGGGAGACCCAGTACTTC. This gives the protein CASSYSYRRETQYF.

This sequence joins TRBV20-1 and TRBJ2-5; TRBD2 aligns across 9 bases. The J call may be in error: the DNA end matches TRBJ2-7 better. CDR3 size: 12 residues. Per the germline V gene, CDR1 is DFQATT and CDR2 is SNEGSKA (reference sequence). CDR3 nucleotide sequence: TGCAGTGCTACCGGGACTAGCTCCGAGCAGTACTTC. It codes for CSATGTSSEQYF.

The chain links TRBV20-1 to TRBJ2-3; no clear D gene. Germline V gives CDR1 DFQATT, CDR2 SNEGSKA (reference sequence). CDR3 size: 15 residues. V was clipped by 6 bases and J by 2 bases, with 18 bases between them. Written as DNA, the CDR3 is TGCAGTGCCCCCCCCTTAAGTCAGCCCACAGATACGCAGTATTTT. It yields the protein CSAPPLSQPTDTQYF.